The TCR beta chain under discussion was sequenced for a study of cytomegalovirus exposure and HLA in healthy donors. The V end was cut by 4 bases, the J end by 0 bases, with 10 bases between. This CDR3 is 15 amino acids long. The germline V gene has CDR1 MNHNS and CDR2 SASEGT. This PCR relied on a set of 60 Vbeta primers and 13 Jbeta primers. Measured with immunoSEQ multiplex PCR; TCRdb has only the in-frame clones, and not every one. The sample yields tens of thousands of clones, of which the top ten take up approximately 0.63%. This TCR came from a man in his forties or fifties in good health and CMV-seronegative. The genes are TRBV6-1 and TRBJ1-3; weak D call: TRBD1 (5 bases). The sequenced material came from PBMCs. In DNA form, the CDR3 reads TGTGCCAGCAGTGGTGGACATTCCTCTGGAAACACCATATATTTT. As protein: CASSGGHSSGNTIYF.